The 5 T cell receptor beta chains reported below all come from one sample, sequenced in a study of spatial heterogeneity in lung cancer. General study points: Higher tumor mutation counts went along with higher counts of expanded intratumoral alpha and beta TCRs.

No antigen is known for these receptors. MiXCR was run by TCRdb on the 5' RACE reads, yielding one entry per CDR3 protein. The sample has roughly 3,800 distinct CDR3 sequences; approximately 5% are singletons. Time point here: sample taken at primary tumor resection. Source: lung tumor tissue, taken at surgery. The receptors here all came from a female donor with early-stage non-small cell lung cancer.

By frequency in the sample, this clonotype is medium-sized (0.01 to 0.1%). The rearrangement links TRBV20-1 to TRBJ2-6; D may match TRBD1 or TRBD2 (5 bases each). Germline V lookup: CDR1 DFQATT, CDR2 SNEGSKA (reference sequence). V was pared by 4 bases and J by 1 base, with 11 bases between. This CDR3 is 15 amino acids long. The CDR3 DNA reads as TGCAGTGCTACCACCGAGGGGTCTGGGGCCAACGTCCTGACTTTC. Protein product: CSATTEGSGANVLTF.

This clonotype has at least ten counts. V usage is TRBV5-5 and J usage is TRBJ1-1, with D maybe TRBD1 (5 bases). There are 12 residues in the CDR3. Trimming took 0 bases from V and 11 from J, leaving 11 bases between them. CDR1 SGHKS and CDR2 YYEKEE come from the germline V gene (reference sequence). CDR3 loop: CASSLGPPGAFF. CDR3 nucleotides: TGTGCCAGCAGCTTGGGCCCCCCAGGGGCTTTCTTT.

V usage is TRBV4-3 and J usage is TRBJ2-2; D unresolved. The germline V and J ends were trimmed by 3 bases and 8 bases, with 7 bases remaining between them. Germline-derived CDR1 and CDR2 are LGHNA and YSLEER. This CDR3 has 12 residues. The CDR3 region is CASSHNRGELFF. The CDR3 nucleotides are TGCGCCAGCAGCCACAACCGGGGGGAGCTGTTTTTT.

This clonotype was seen more than once but under ten times. V and J are TRBV7-8 and TRBJ1-6; possible D gene TRBD1, 5 bases. Between the trimmed V and J ends, which lost 2 bases and 7 bases, there was a span of 18 bases. This CDR3 contains 17 residues. CDR1 and CDR2 (germline): SGHVS, FQNEAQ. The CDR3 DNA reads TGTGCCAGCAGCTTACAACTGGGGGGACGGATGAATTCACCCCTCCACTTT. It is translated as CASSLQLGGRMNSPLHF.

There are many counts of this clonotype. The J gene is TRBJ2-1, the V gene TRBV7-6, with 9 positions matching TRBD1. V lost 3 bases and J lost 3; bases outside the gene matches: 3. The CDR3 loop spans 15 amino acids. Per germline, CDR1 SGHVS and CDR2 FNYEAQ. CDR3 residues: CASSLGTGRYNEQFF. For the CDR3, the DNA is TGTGCCAGCAGCTTGGGGACAGGGCGCTACAATGAGCAGTTCTTC.